This T cell receptor (beta chain) originates from a study of cytomegalovirus exposure and HLA in healthy donors (dated by TCRdb to 2015 to 2018). A note on the overall study: According to an earlier analysis of 587 of the donors, 150 million to 200 million T cells yielded 90 million to 130 million unique TCR beta sequences and about 300 Gb of sequence data. Among some 410 genotyped donors of the cohort, an average of roughly 230,000 unique TCR beta nucleotide sequences was sequenced per donor, of which roughly 17% were non-productive. HLA typing covered class I and class II loci at four-digit resolution. Of the roughly 400 genotyped donors, 65% to 90% fell in the genetic ancestry cluster associated with self-reported Caucasian donors. A later analysis re-examined previously published TCR beta repertoires from about 670 donors and added high-resolution HLA genotyping to investigate patterns of TCR occurrence. Donor age, sex, ethnicity and CMV serostatus were collected together with the repertoire data. The study was designed to test whether signatures of past pathogen exposure could be identified by cataloging public T cell receptors. A separate validation cohort of approximately 120 different subjects was used in addition to the roughly 640-subject first cohort. The number of typed donors differed by locus: about 629-630 for A, B, C, DRB1 and DQB1; 522 for DQA1; around 580 for DPA1; and around 450 for DPB1. The study profiled the T cell repertoires of about 640 subjects by immunosequencing and related them to cytomegalovirus serostatus. Because of strong linkage in the cohort, roughly five DR-DQ haplotypes were treated as single units for association and clustering. To decide whether each TCR beta V gene segment behaved as functional or pseudogenic, an earlier analysis of some 540 of the donors relied on high-throughput TCR beta sequencing. An early release that covered around 590 HLA-typed donors contained approximately 300 gigabases of sequencing data and about 93 million unique TCR sequences. A later genetic analysis took genome-wide SNP genotypes for 398 of the 666 donors and used that subset as a discovery cohort. Every discovery cohort repertoire had been produced on one sequencing platform. To predict cytomegalovirus infection status, the study brought together high-throughput TCR immunosequencing, statistical association of individual TCRs with disease status, and machine learning. The later analysis used no new phenotypic data to find candidate immune exposures, relying instead on TCR beta sequences and their occurrence across donors. What the authors observed across the whole study: At a false discovery rate of 0.05, a later analysis linked under 20,000 TCR beta sequences to specific HLA alleles. In both the original and validation cohorts, the classifier was reported to diagnose cytomegalovirus status with high specificity and sensitivity. Strong co-occurrence of HLA alleles, especially DR and DQ, made assigning TCR associations to individual alleles difficult. A later genetic analysis associated a missense DCLRE1C variant with V-gene and J-gene trimming of TCR beta chains, and an independent cohort replicated the association. Because the 87-base-pair reads could not distinguish some IMGT-functional V segments, including TRBV6-2 and TRBV6-3, those segments were excluded. Correlated functional status among segregating V segments might reflect linkage disequilibrium, but an unknown experimental factor could not be ruled out. In vitro tests confirmed that a few of the cytomegalovirus-associated TCR beta chains recognize cytomegalovirus antigens. Several of the top co-occurrence clusters appeared to be linked to parvovirus B19, influenza, CMV and Epstein-Barr virus, according to a later analysis. A total of 164 TCR beta chains were listed by the study as associated with cytomegalovirus. A cluster of highly shared sequence variants was judged likely to represent a technical artifact of the sequencing pipeline. A later analysis found that HLA-associated TCR beta chains were more clonally expanded and had lower generation probabilities than equally common non-associated chains. Because counts were too low, some 17 rarely observed V segments, including chromosome 9 orphons, were excluded from the earlier analysis of some 540 of the donors. In a later genetic analysis, fewer N-insertions in productive TCRs were reported among donors in an Asian-associated ancestry cluster than the approximately 670-donor mean. In a later analysis, TCR association rates were found to vary across HLA loci, with the most associated TCRs seen for DRB1 alleles and the fewest for HLA-C alleles. Most CMV-associated TCR beta chains appeared to be HLA-restricted in a later analysis, and the HLA associations seemed to be driven largely by CMV exposure. Most TCR sequences were observed very rarely across donors, whereas some public TCRs were present in many individuals. The cohort was sequenced for TCR beta chains only, and without alpha or paired-chain data the features that could be detected were limited. Because some donors lacked HLA typing at each locus, the association tests relied only on the typed subset. In an earlier analysis of about 550 of the donors, most TCR beta V segments were observed in productive rearrangements about 87% or about 30% of the time, broadly matching IMGT annotations. A further reported finding was that TCR beta sequences accurately predicted the HLA-A and HLA-B alleles for most subjects in the first cohort. For the cohort, immune exposure information was limited to CMV serostatus. Roughly uniform sequencing depth across donors was assumed in presence/absence analyses, although this assumption may not hold. The authors suggested that the approach could potentially be generalized to other disease states and immunological phenotypes.

About this clone: Its antigen has not been determined. Per-base qualities were not stored, and no clone one base away is much larger.

The cohort comprised approximately 700 healthy bone marrow donors. Cohort members were all nominally healthy when sampled, although unrecorded immune exposures were likely present. The donor tested CMV seronegative, placing the donor among the 350 to 400 seronegative members of the cohort. Every donor gave a peripheral blood sample, and the peripheral blood mononuclear cells from that sample were used for TCR beta sequencing. The Qiagen DNeasy Blood Extraction Kit was used to extract genomic DNA from the blood cell samples. The library was built by means of the immunoSEQ multiplex PCR assay. The multiplex PCR relied on a mix of 60 forward primers for TCR Vbeta segments and 13 reverse primers for TCR Jbeta segments. A multiplex PCR assay on genomic DNA amplified the CDR3 region of rearranged TCR beta genes. The Illumina HiSeq System was used to sequence the amplified TCR beta libraries as 87-base-pair reads. The study's own analysis went as follows. Across the 600 to 700 repertoires, a later analysis counted approximately 75 million unique TCR beta chains, 8.5 million to 12 million of which were shared by at least two donors. A nearest-neighbor algorithm error-corrected the raw reads and collapsed the reads into unique sequences, merging closely related sequences to remove PCR and sequencing errors. Alignment of CDR3 sequences to IMGT reference sequences was used to assign V, D and J gene segments. For a sequence to be retained, a match of at least six nucleotides to both a V gene segment and a J gene segment was required. Rearrangements were called productive when the CDR3 lacked stop codons and stayed in frame with V and J; all others were non-productive. CDR3 was defined by IMGT convention, running from the second conserved V-encoded cysteine to the conserved J-encoded phenylalanine. Sequences without an unambiguous match to a single V gene segment were excluded from the earlier analysis of a few hundred of the donors. In an earlier analysis of 587 of the donors, V segments were called functional above 56.7% productive rearrangements and were called segregating when the between-donor standard deviation exceeded 5%. A statistical classification framework was developed to diagnose cytomegalovirus status using the catalog of TCR beta chain sequences. A later analysis assigned V and J genes by comparing TCR nucleotide sequences with IMGT/GENE-DB human TR gene sequences. In a later analysis, CDR3 sequences and most-parsimonious VDJ recombination scenarios were assigned using the TCRdist pipeline. In a later analysis, each TCR beta chain was defined by its CDR3 amino acid sequence together with its V-gene family, and reads without a unique V-gene family were excluded. As a way to deal with suspected cross-contamination and a sequencing artifact, a later analysis dropped 450 to 700 nucleotide sequences that were highly shared and had low generation probability. In a later analysis, a clonal expansion index for each public chain was calculated from normalized within-repertoire ranks of inferred template counts. In a later analysis, generation probabilities were computed with a VDJ recombination model fitted to out-of-frame rearrangements, and the resulting probabilities were checked against IGoR. In a later analysis, TCR-TCR, TCR-HLA and TCR-CMV co-occurrence was scored with hypergeometric tests, and a repertoire-size bias correction was applied to TCR pairs. To estimate false discovery rates, a later analysis permuted the HLA or CMV assignments 20 times. In a later analysis, co-occurring TCRs were grouped using DBSCAN, with TCRdist sequence similarity added in when clustering inside HLA-allele-positive subsets. Repertoires with fewer than 30,000 or more than 120,000 public chains were left out of co-occurrence clustering, as were five repertoires with anomalous nucleotide sharing. What TCRdb holds here is the immuneACCESS table cut down to in-frame rearrangements. Part of the clones is not present; checked against another copy, under half of the missing clones reflect an unresolved V gene, and the others are unexplained. The V and J calls and clone size were taken over from that table, and D and trimming were inferred from the DNA. The table for this sample lists approximately 260,000 clones; 85% to 95% of them were counted only once. Around 1.7% of the sample goes to the ten largest clones.

Reading from cysteine to phenylalanine, the CDR3 counts 14 amino acids. Just CDR3 DNA is preserved here, 42 bases in frame from base 1. CDR1 MNHEY and CDR2 SMNVEV are derived from the germline V gene (reference sequence). The trim is 3 bases for V and 0 bases for J, with a gap of 8 bases between the germline ends. Recombination linked TRBV27 to TRBJ1-1; the D gene is possibly TRBD1, with 6 bases matching. This sequence originates from a girl between 2 and 10 years old in good health and CMV-seronegative. The sequenced sample was PBMCs. The nucleotides read TGTGCCAGCAGTTTCAGGGGCATGAACACTGAAGCTTTCTTT. The resulting protein is CASSFRGMNTEAFF.